This T cell receptor beta chain was captured in a study of cytomegalovirus exposure and HLA in healthy donors (dated by TCRdb to the late 2010s). About the investigation overall: A later analysis indicated that the 130 or so validation repertoires were generated on the platform also employed for the 700 or so repertoires of the first cohort. The study was designed to test whether signatures of past pathogen exposure could be identified by cataloging public T cell receptors. Along with the approximately 600-subject first cohort, a separate validation cohort of over a hundred different subjects was used. The study combined high-throughput TCR immunosequencing, statistical association of individual TCRs with disease status, and machine learning to predict cytomegalovirus infection status.

Regarding this clone: No antigen is known for it. Base qualities are not provided; no much larger clone lies one nucleotide away.

Including cysteine and phenylalanine, the CDR3 has 13 amino acids. Just CDR3 DNA is preserved here, 39 bases in frame from base 1. From a lookup of the germline V gene (reference sequence), CDR1 and CDR2 are GTSNPN and SVGIG. V is pared back by 3 bases and J by 6 bases, with 14 bases lying between the germline termini. The method was the immunoSEQ multiplex PCR assay. Regarding the original processing steps: A statistical classification framework was built to diagnose cytomegalovirus status from the catalog of TCR beta chain sequences. The table was pulled from immuneACCESS by TCRdb, which kept in-frame rearrangements only. Such tables lose some clones; where checked, under half of the loss comes from unresolved V genes, and the rest has no known cause. V, J and clone size are those of that table, while D and trimming were read from the DNA. The sample table lists about 79,000 clones, 93% of them with a count of one. Jointly, the top ten make up 3% to 4% of the sample.

General study outcomes and caveats: The validation cohort had no HLA typing available for a later analysis, so co-occurrence within that cohort was assessed over all 130 or so repertoires. A few of the identified cytomegalovirus-associated TCR beta chains were confirmed in vitro to be specific for cytomegalovirus antigens. Cytomegalovirus status was reported to be diagnosed by the classifier with high specificity and sensitivity in both the original and validation cohorts. In the study, around 150 TCR beta chains were listed as associated with cytomegalovirus. The authors suggested that the approach could potentially be generalized to other disease states and immunological phenotypes. In a later analysis, TCRs clustered in the first cohort were found to also tend to co-occur in the roughly 120 validation repertoires, with 85% to 95% of cluster scores above 0. Across donors, most TCR sequences were observed very rarely, whereas some public TCRs were present in many individuals.

The donors were included in the validation cohort of 100 to 150 subjects, a group kept apart from the roughly 730-subject first cohort. The origin of this receptor is a woman in her thirties in good health and CMV-seronegative. The chain is made from TRBV30 and TRBJ1-1, with a weak D call of TRBD1 (5 bases match). What was sequenced was PBMCs. In nucleotides, the sequence is TGTGCCTGGAGCGGCGGGGGGTTACCTGAAGCTTTCTTT. This is translated as CAWSGGGLPEAFF.